The 14 T cell receptor beta chains reported below all come from one sample, sequenced in a study of cytomegalovirus exposure and HLA in healthy donors. A multiplex PCR was run with 60 Vbeta primers and 13 Jbeta primers. The table came from immunoSEQ multiplex PCR; TCRdb's copy has only in-frame clones and leaves some out. The data show 200,000 or so clones, roughly three quarters seen once. Material: PBMCs. The receptors come from a male donor in good health and CMV-seropositive.

The rearrangement links TRBV9 to TRBJ1-2, with D perhaps TRBD1 (6 bases). Germline V gives CDR1 SGDLS, CDR2 YYNGEE. The ends were cut back, 0 bases at V and 12 bases at J, with 15 bases in the middle. The CDR3 runs 13 residues. The CDR3 spells CASSVGERQENTF. The CDR3, as DNA: TGTGCCAGCAGCGTAGGTGAGAGACAGGAAAACACCTTC. The full variable domain, completed using reference TRBV9 and TRBJ1-2, is DSGVTQTPKHLITATGQRVTLRCSPRSGDLSVYWYQQSLDQGLQFLIQYYNGEERAKGNILERFSAQQFPDLHSELNLSSLELGDSALYFCASSVGERQENTFGSGTRLTVV.

This clone was seen only a few times. The chain carries TRBV5-1 and TRBJ2-1, with 8 bases that match TRBD1. Trimming cost V 2 bases and J 7 bases; bases outside gene matches: 8. The CDR3 extends over 15 amino acids. In germline, CDR1 is SGHRS, CDR2 YFSETQ. This CDR3 reads CASSLTTGVTNEQFF. DNA for the CDR3: TGCGCCAGCAGCTTAACGACAGGGGTGACGAATGAGCAGTTCTTC.

This chain links TRBV5-1 with TRBJ2-1, with TRBD1 matching 8 bases. The CDR3 runs 16 residues. Germline values: CDR1 SGHRS, CDR2 YFSETQ. Losses at the gene ends were 0 bases for V and 6 bases for J; bases not matched to a gene: 8. CDR3 protein: CASSLAATGVPNEQFF. CDR3 DNA: TGCGCCAGCAGCTTGGCCGCGACAGGGGTCCCCAATGAGCAGTTCTTC. The full variable domain, its missing parts supplied by reference TRBV5-1 and TRBJ2-1, is KAGVTQTPRYLIKTRGQQVTLSCSPISGHRSVSWYQQTPGQGLQFLFEYFSETQRNKGNFPGRFSGRQFSNSRSEMNVSTLELGDSALYLCASSLAATGVPNEQFFGPGTRLTVL.

The chain recombines TRBV19 with TRBJ2-1; D unresolved. V gave up 1 base and J gave up 4 bases, with 11 bases separating them. The germline CDR1 and CDR2 sequences are LNHDA and SQIVND (reference sequence). This CDR3 region has 15 residues. CDR3 loop: CASSIAVTNYNEQFF. CDR3 DNA sequence: TGTGCCAGTAGTATAGCAGTTACCAATTACAATGAGCAGTTCTTC.

V usage is TRBV5-4 and J usage is TRBJ2-5; 14 bases align to TRBD2. With 4 bases clipped from V and 5 bases from J, the junction kept 7 bases outside the gene matches. This CDR3 contains 16 residues. Germline V gene data show CDR1 as SGHNT and CDR2 as YYREEE (reference sequence). CDR3 sequence (DNA): TGTGCCAGCAGCCTGGGGGGACTAGCGGGAGCGGAGACCCAGTACTTC. Translated, it gives CASSLGGLAGAETQYF.

J is TRBJ1-1 and V is TRBV7-2; D might be TRBD1 (5 bases). The CDR3 loop spans 13 amino acids. The germline V and J ends were trimmed by 5 bases and 1 base, with 8 bases remaining between them. Germline CDR1 is SGHTA and CDR2 is FQGNSA. The CDR3 bases are TGTGCCAGCAGCCGCGGGACGAACACTGAAGCTTTCTTT. The encoded protein is CASSRGTNTEAFF.

The chain carries TRBV10-3 and TRBJ2-5; D gene ambiguous. The CDR3 runs to 13 residues. V lost 4 bases and J 5 bases, leaving 11 bases between the germline ends. Germline V gene lookup returns CDR1 ENHRY and CDR2 SYGVKD. CDR3 amino acids: CAISVDSIETQYF. The DNA of the CDR3 is TGTGCCATCAGTGTTGATAGTATTGAGACCCAGTACTTC.

The chain carries TRBV29-1 and TRBJ2-5; D perhaps matches TRBD1 (5 bases). The CDR3 has 14 residues. The germline CDR1 and CDR2 sequences are SQVTM and ANQGSEA. The V and J ends lost 0 bases and 1 base respectively, with 9 bases between them. The CDR3, as DNA: TGCAGCGTTGAAGATCCGCAGGGCCAAGAGACCCAGTACTTC. Translating it yields CSVEDPQGQETQYF. The full variable domain, its missing parts supplied by reference TRBV29-1 and TRBJ2-5, is SAVISQKPSRDICQRGTSLTIQCQVDSQVTMMFWYRQQPGQSLTLIATANQGSEATYESGFVIDKFPISRPNLTFSTLTVSNMSPEDSSIYLCSVEDPQGQETQYFGPGTRLLVL.

J is TRBJ2-1 and V is TRBV2; TRBD2 agrees at 8 bases. CDR1 and CDR2 from the germline V gene are SNHLY and FYNNEI. The CDR3 contains 13 residues. Trimming removed 7 bases from V and 9 bases from J; junction bases left unmatched: 8. The CDR3 region has the DNA TGTGCCAGCACAACGGGAGGGCCAGGTGAGCAGTTCTTC. It translates to CASTTGGPGEQFF.

The CDR3, as DNA: TGTGCCAGCAGCTTTGGCCTAGCGGACTACGAGCAGTACTTC. Its translation is CASSFGLADYEQYF. The chain has TRBV7-6 and TRBJ2-5, with 7 bases fitting TRBD2. The end of the DNA aligns better with TRBJ2-7, so the J call may be wrong. The CDR3 spans 14 residues. Germline CDR1 is SGHVS and CDR2 is FNYEAQ.

CDR3 residues: CATSRGLNYGYTF. CDR3 nucleotide sequence: TGTGCCACCAGCAGAGGGCTTAACTATGGCTACACCTTC. This chain uses TRBV15 with TRBJ1-2; D ambiguous. CDR3 length: 13 residues. The germline V and J ends were trimmed by 1 base and 1 base, with 4 bases remaining between them. Germline V gene lookup returns CDR1 LNHNV and CDR2 YYDKDF (reference sequence).

The chain links TRBV5-4 to TRBJ1-2; D unclear. V was trimmed by 3 bases and J by 2 bases, leaving 11 bases between them. This CDR3 comprises 14 residues. Germline CDR1 SGHNT, CDR2 YYREEE (reference sequence). Here the CDR3 reads CASSSPTENYGYTF. CDR3 nucleotide sequence: TGTGCCAGCAGCTCCCCGACGGAGAACTATGGCTACACCTTC.

Concerning this clone itself: This sample also contains other DNA sequences that code for the same CDR3. This chain uses TRBV9 with TRBJ2-5, with D maybe TRBD2 (5 bases). This CDR3 spans 14 amino acids. Germline V gives CDR1 SGDLS, CDR2 YYNGEE. V was clipped by 0 bases and J by 1 base, with 7 bases between them. In nucleotides, the CDR3 is TGTGCCAGCAGCGTAGCGGGGTCCCAAGAGACCCAGTACTTC. Its protein is CASSVAGSQETQYF.

This clone was seen a single time. The rearrangement uses TRBV28 and TRBJ1-1; D unclear. Germline CDR1 MDHEN, CDR2 SYDVKM. V lost 3 bases and J lost 4, with 6 bases in between. The CDR3 has 12 amino acids. The DNA for the CDR3 is TGTGCCAGCAGTTTGGGGAGCACTGAAGCTTTCTTT. This codes for CASSLGSTEAFF.